These 27 T cell receptor beta chains share one sample of origin, sequenced in a study of cytomegalovirus exposure and HLA in healthy donors (dated by TCRdb to 2015 to 2018). Receptors were amplified or captured by the immunoSEQ multiplex PCR assay. For the multiplex PCR, a mixture combining 60 forward primers for TCR Vbeta segments and 13 reverse primers for TCR Jbeta segments was used. As stored in TCRdb, this immuneACCESS dataset retains in-frame rearrangements with V and J assigned. A fraction of the clones does not appear; measured against another copy, unresolved V genes explain less than half of the discrepancy, and the remainder lacks a known reason. The sample has about 150,000 clones on record, roughly 70% of them singletons. Clones ranked in the top ten supply roughly 2.2% of the sample. Material: PBMCs. Receptors were obtained from a man aged 25 to 40 in good health and CMV-seronegative.

The V call is TRBV19, the J call TRBJ2-1; D gene unclear. CDR3 length: 14 amino acids. From germline, CDR1 is LNHDA and CDR2 SQIVND (reference sequence). Trimming pared 5 bases from V and 5 bases from J, leaving 13 bases between. In DNA form, the CDR3 reads TGTGCCAGTAGTCTAAGCGACTTCAACAATGAGCAGTTCTTC. It is translated as CASSLSDFNNEQFF.

This clone occurred once. The genes are TRBV19 and TRBJ2-2, with TRBD1 matching over 9 bases. CDR3 length equals 15 residues. Germline CDR1 is LNHDA and CDR2 is SQIVND (reference sequence). V was pared by 6 bases and J by 6 bases, with 8 bases of the junction left unmatched. The CDR3 reads CASRVGQGPAGELFF. CDR3 nucleotides: TGTGCCAGTAGAGTGGGACAGGGTCCGGCCGGGGAGCTGTTTTTT.

The chain joins TRBV7-8 to TRBJ2-2; no definite D call. The CDR3 contains 14 residues. Germline CDR1 and CDR2: SGHVS and FQNEAQ. The V end lost 4 bases, the J end lost 4 bases, and 10 bases lay between the germline ends. The CDR3 protein is CASSSYSFTGELFF. The CDR3 DNA sequence: TGTGCCAGCAGCTCCTACAGCTTCACCGGGGAGCTGTTTTTT.

The J gene is TRBJ1-2, the V gene TRBV6-5, with D unresolved. Germline-derived CDR1 and CDR2 are MNHEY and SVGAGI. This CDR3 has 12 residues. With 2 bases removed from V and 4 bases from J, the gap between germline ends came to 5 bases. In DNA form, the CDR3 reads TGTGCCAGCAGTTACCCCGGCTATGGCTACACCTTC. It encodes CASSYPGYGYTF.

V gene TRBV28 combines with J gene TRBJ1-4; D is perhaps TRBD1 (6 bases). The germline CDR1 and CDR2 sequences are MDHEN and SYDVKM. V dropped 7 bases and J dropped 10 bases, with 16 bases sitting between them. The CDR3 runs 13 residues. The CDR3 nucleotides are TGTGCCAGCAACCTAAAGGGGGAGCGAAAACTGTTTTTT. It is translated as CASNLKGERKLFF.

The rearrangement links TRBV28 to TRBJ1-6, with 7 bases aligning to TRBD1. This CDR3 contains 14 residues. Per the germline V gene, CDR1 is MDHEN and CDR2 is SYDVKM. J lost 9 bases, V lost 8 bases, and 10 bases had no gene match. As DNA, the CDR3 is TGTGCCAGCCTAACAGGGACAGCCGTTTCACCCCTCCACTTT. Translated, it gives CASLTGTAVSPLHF.

There are a few counts of this clone. The chain recombines TRBV19 with TRBJ1-1; 9 positions match TRBD1. J gave up 0 bases and V 6 bases, and 8 bases lay outside the gene matches. Germline V lookup: CDR1 LNHDA, CDR2 SQIVND (reference sequence). This CDR3 is built from 16 residues. The CDR3 region is CASSLRTGAMNTEAFF. CDR3 nucleotide sequence: TGTGCCAGTAGCCTCAGGACAGGGGCCATGAACACTGAAGCTTTCTTT.

The chain combines TRBV5-5 with TRBJ2-3; 10 nucleotides line up with TRBD1. CDR1 is SGHKS and CDR2 is YYEKEE in the germline V gene (reference sequence). V was pared by 4 bases and J by 4 bases, with 3 bases of the junction left unmatched. This CDR3 spans 14 amino acids. This CDR3 is CASSLGQGADTQYF. The CDR3 nucleotides read TGTGCCAGCAGCCTCGGACAGGGGGCAGATACGCAGTATTTT. Based on the CDR3 plus reference TRBV5-5 and TRBJ2-3, the full variable domain is DAGVTQSPTHLIKTRGQQVTLRCSPISGHKSVSWYQQVLGQGPQFIFQYYEKEERGRGNFPDRFSARQFPNYSSELNVNALLLGDSALYLCASSLGQGADTQYFGPGTRLTVL.

The chain carries TRBV18 and TRBJ2-2, with a weak D call TRBD1 (6 bases). This CDR3 has 14 residues. Between the trimmed V and J ends, which lost 4 bases and 6 bases, there was a span of 12 bases. Germline lookup yields CDR1 KGHSH and CDR2 LQKENI. In DNA, the CDR3 is TGTGCCAGCTCACGCCGGACAGTCGCCGGGGAGCTGTTTTTT. Translating it yields CASSRRTVAGELFF.

The chain couples TRBV5-1 to TRBJ2-6; weak D call: TRBD2 (6 bases). This CDR3 is built from 16 residues. The V gene lost 0 bases and the J gene lost 0 bases, with 7 bases spanning the gap. Germline V gene sequence: CDR1 SGHRS, CDR2 YFSETQ. The CDR3 DNA is TGCGCCAGCAGCTTGGACGGGGGCTCTGGGGCCAACGTCCTGACTTTC. Encoded protein: CASSLDGGSGANVLTF.

The chain links TRBV7-2 to TRBJ2-7; 10 bases line up with TRBD1. The germline CDR1 and CDR2 sequences are SGHTA and FQGNSA. V lost 4 bases to trimming and J lost 4 bases; unmatched junction nucleotides: 10. This CDR3 spans 16 amino acids. The CDR3 spells CASSSNRDRGRYEQYF. Written as DNA, the CDR3 is TGTGCCAGCAGCTCTAACCGGGACAGGGGTCGATACGAGCAGTACTTC.

This clone has more than one count but fewer than ten. The V and J genes are TRBV15 and TRBJ1-1; 7 bases fit TRBD1. The CDR3 is made up of 15 amino acids. J gave up 0 bases and V 1 base, and 2 bases lay outside the gene matches. Looked up from germline, CDR1 is LNHNV and CDR2 is YYDKDF (reference sequence). The CDR3 protein is CATSRGGTVNTEAFF. CDR3 nucleotide sequence: TGTGCCACCAGCAGAGGGGGGACAGTGAACACTGAAGCTTTCTTT.

This clone has just a few counts. This chain links TRBV6-1 with TRBJ2-6, with D tentatively TRBD2 (6 bases). The CDR3 consists of 16 residues. Germline V gene lookup returns CDR1 MNHNS and CDR2 SASEGT. V was cut by 3 bases and J by 0 bases, with 9 bases left in between. Here the CDR3 DNA reads TGTGCCAGCAGTGAGGGAGGTCGCTCTGGGGCCAACGTCCTGACTTTC. Its protein product is CASSEGGRSGANVLTF.

The chain carries TRBV5-1 and TRBJ1-1; 7 bases match TRBD1. Germline-derived CDR1 and CDR2 are SGHRS and YFSETQ. V lost 4 bases and J lost 4; bases outside the gene matches: 10. CDR3 length equals 15 residues. For the CDR3, the DNA is TGCGCCAGCAGCCCGGAAGTGGGACAGAGCACTGAAGCTTTCTTT. As protein: CASSPEVGQSTEAFF.

Regarding this clone: At the DNA level, this CDR3 is encoded by other sequences in the same sample as well. The V gene is TRBV5-1, the J gene TRBJ2-5; 8 bases are a match to TRBD2. There are 13 residues in the CDR3. V was pared by 0 bases and J by 5 bases, with 0 bases of the junction left unmatched. Germline loops: CDR1 SGHRS, CDR2 YFSETQ. CDR3 sequence (DNA): TGCGCCAGCAGCTTGGCGGGAGGGGAGACCCAGTACTTC. Its protein product is CASSLAGGETQYF.

The J gene is TRBJ2-5, the V gene TRBV5-1; TRBD1 matches at 8 bases. The CDR3 is 13 amino acids. CDR1 is SGHRS and CDR2 is YFSETQ in the germline V gene. The V gene end was trimmed by 4 bases and the J gene end by 7 bases; junction bases not matched to a gene: 6. CDR3 amino acids: CASSKDRVGTQYF. The DNA of the CDR3 is TGCGCCAGCAGCAAGGACAGGGTTGGGACCCAGTACTTC. Drawing the rest from reference TRBV5-1 and TRBJ2-5, the complete variable domain is KAGVTQTPRYLIKTRGQQVTLSCSPISGHRSVSWYQQTPGQGLQFLFEYFSETQRNKGNFPGRFSGRQFSNSRSEMNVSTLELGDSALYLCASSKDRVGTQYFGPGTRLLVL.

This chain joins TRBV28 and TRBJ2-7; TRBD1 matches at 9 bases. CDR3 size: 18 residues. J gave up 4 bases and V 4 bases, and 17 bases lay outside the gene matches. Germline V gene data show CDR1 as MDHEN and CDR2 as SYDVKM. The CDR3 DNA follows: TGTGCCAGCAGTTCACACGACAGGGGGGGTCGGTTTGGATACGAGCAGTACTTC. It is translated as CASSSHDRGGRFGYEQYF.

The chain links TRBV6-4 to TRBJ2-5; the D gene is possibly TRBD2 (6 bases). V lost 3 bases, J lost 7 bases, and 24 bases lay in between. Germline loops: CDR1 MRHNA, CDR2 SNTAGT. CDR3 length equals 17 residues. CDR3 sequence (DNA): TGTGCCAGCAGTGATTCGCCCTCGTCGGAGGGACCCGCGACCCAGTACTTC. Translated, it gives CASSDSPSSEGPATQYF.

V usage is TRBV6-4 and J usage is TRBJ2-7, with TRBD1 matching 7 bases. Trimming at V came to 11 bases and at J to 2 bases, leaving 6 bases not matched to a gene. This CDR3 contains 12 residues. Germline CDR1 is MRHNA and CDR2 is SNTAGT. As DNA, the CDR3 is TGTGCCCGCCGGGACAGCACCTACGAGCAGTACTTC. Its translation: CARRDSTYEQYF.

V and J are TRBV5-1 and TRBJ1-1; the D gene is possibly TRBD1 (5 bases). This CDR3 comprises 17 residues. The V end was cut by 0 bases, the J end by 6 bases, with 21 bases between. From germline, CDR1 is SGHRS and CDR2 YFSETQ. DNA of the CDR3: TGCGCCAGCAGCTTGGGGCGGGGGGGTATGACGCCTGCTGAAGCTTTCTTT. Translating gives CASSLGRGGMTPAEAFF.

The chain has TRBV28 and TRBJ1-1, with D unresolved. V lost 1 base and J lost 8, with 11 bases in between. The CDR3 runs to 13 residues. CDR1 is MDHEN and CDR2 is SYDVKM in the germline V gene. As DNA, the CDR3 is TGTGCCAGCAGTTTATTCGCCGGAGGGGAAGCTTTCTTT. This encodes CASSLFAGGEAFF.

The V and J genes are TRBV6-1 and TRBJ1-1, with a weak D call TRBD1 (6 bases). Germline-derived CDR1 and CDR2 are MNHNS and SASEGT. The CDR3 is 13 amino acids. With 6 bases removed from V and 1 base from J, the gap between germline ends came to 9 bases. CDR3 protein: CASSGQPNTEAFF. As DNA, the CDR3 is TGTGCCAGCAGCGGACAGCCGAACACTGAAGCTTTCTTT.

This clone came up once. CDR3 bases: TGTGCCAGCAGTGTGACAGGGTACAATGAGCAGTTCTTC. Translating it yields CASSVTGYNEQFF. This chain connects TRBV2 to TRBJ2-1, with 7 nucleotides matching TRBD1. The germline V gene encodes CDR1 SNHLY and CDR2 FYNNEI. V lost 4 bases and J lost 4; bases outside the gene matches: 1. This CDR3 spans 13 amino acids.

The chain employs TRBV7-2 and TRBJ1-1; D is possibly TRBD1 (6 bases). CDR1 is SGHTA, CDR2 FQGNSA, per germline. V was trimmed by 5 bases and J by 1 base, leaving 17 bases between them. The CDR3 totals 16 residues. This chain's CDR3 is CASSPFPRGRNTEAFF. CDR3 nucleotide sequence: TGTGCCAGCAGCCCATTTCCCAGGGGAAGGAACACTGAAGCTTTCTTT. Complete variable domain (other parts from reference TRBV7-2 and TRBJ1-1): GAGVSQSPSNKVTEKGKDVELRCDPISGHTALYWYRQSLGQGLEFLIYFQGNSAPDKSGLPSDRFSAERTGGSVSTLTIQRTQQEDSAVYLCASSPFPRGRNTEAFFGQGTRLTVV.

This clone was seen once. The DNA of the CDR3 is TGTGCCAGCAGCTCACGGGGGTACACCGGGGAGCTGTTTTTT. It is translated as CASSSRGYTGELFF. The chain carries TRBV13 and TRBJ2-2, with D possibly matching TRBD2 (6 bases). This CDR3 spans 14 amino acids. The V and J ends lost 4 bases and 3 bases respectively, with 9 bases between them. CDR1 is PRHDT, CDR2 FYEKMQ, per germline (reference sequence).

The gene calls are TRBV7-6 and TRBJ2-2; 10 bases are a match to TRBD2. CDR3 length: 18 amino acids. Germline V gene sequence: CDR1 SGHVS, CDR2 FNYEAQ. J gave up 1 base and V 2 bases, and 7 bases lay outside the gene matches. CDR3 residues: CASSLKASGGLNTGELFF. CDR3 in DNA: TGTGCCAGCAGCTTAAAGGCTAGCGGGGGCTTGAACACCGGGGAGCTGTTTTTT.

The V call is TRBV30, the J call TRBJ2-5; 8 bases map to TRBD1. The CDR3 runs to 12 residues. With V trimmed by 5 bases and J by 5 bases, 4 bases remained unmatched. CDR1 is GTSNPN, CDR2 SVGIG, per germline (reference sequence). CDR3: CAWDRGRETQYF. The CDR3 DNA is TGTGCCTGGGACAGGGGAAGGGAGACCCAGTACTTC. Supplemented by reference TRBV30 and TRBJ2-5, the full variable domain reads SQTIHQWPATLVQPVGSPLSLECTVEGTSNPNLYWYRQAAGRGLQLLFYSVGIGQISSEVPQNLSASRPQDRQFILSSKKLLLSDSGFYLCAWDRGRETQYFGPGTRLLVL.